The T cell receptor (beta chain) under discussion was sequenced for a study of cytomegalovirus exposure and HLA in healthy donors. Study results and limitations: Most TCR sequences were uncommon, yet certain public TCRs appeared in many donors. Subsequent analysis of the 120 or so validation repertoires found a tendency for first-cohort TCR clusters to co-occur. High specificity and sensitivity for cytomegalovirus status were reported for the classifier. The authors listed 180 or so TCR beta chains as cytomegalovirus-associated.

Germline CDR1 reads SQVTM; CDR2 reads ANQGSEA. The CDR3 extends over 13 amino acids. The junction had 6 bases not matched to a gene; V was cut back by 8 bases and J by 7 bases. Concerning this clone: Its antigen is not known.

Only in-frame clones appear in the TCRdb table, and some are missing; sequencing was by immunoSEQ multiplex PCR. The profile shows 150,000 or so clones, roughly 89% of them singletons. The source is a woman aged 18-29 years in good health and CMV-seropositive. The rearrangement links TRBV29-1 to TRBJ2-2, with TRBD2 matching 11 bases. Sequencing was done on a sample of PBMCs. The CDR3 bases are TGCAGCATTAGCGGGGGGGGCGACGGGGAGCTGTTTTTT. It yields the protein CSISGGGDGELFF.